This T cell receptor (beta chain) was profiled in a study of radiation and T cells in renal cell carcinoma (dated by TCRdb to 2018 to 2021). As for the study more broadly: A total of 50 to 60 samples underwent TCR beta sequencing, made up of some 26 tumors and about 27 peripheral blood samples. The last blood draw occurred 4 weeks after radiation, at the same time as nephrectomy. A total of 4,016,671 unique CDR3 nucleotide sequences, encoding 2.5 million to 3 million unique CDR3 amino acid sequences, were found across all 50 or so samples.

The time point label of this sample denotes: blood 4 weeks post-SBRT, at nephrectomy. This specimen's treatment or condition label, per the study, means: 15 Gy SBRT to primary tumor, nephrectomy 4 weeks later. The samples were obtained from a clinical trial, where primary renal cell carcinomas were treated with 15 Gy stereotactic body radiation therapy and then removed by nephrectomy 4 weeks afterward. To track tumor-enriched clonotypes, serial peripheral blood was sampled from radiation-treated patients at baseline and at 2 weeks and 4 weeks after SBRT. Renal cell carcinoma with clear cell pathology was present in all patients. The QIAamp DNA Blood Mini Kit (Qiagen) was used to prepare genomic DNA for TCR sequencing. Samples were included in the analyses only if all quality control checks were passed. V has 3 bases trimmed and J has 5 bases trimmed; junction bases matching no gene number 2. The CDR3 starts with the cysteine, ends with the phenylalanine, and has 14 residues. Here the CDR3 DNA is all that survives: 42 bases in frame from base 1. From a lookup of the germline V gene, CDR1 and CDR2 are MNHNS and SASEGT.

Study-level results and caveats: An increase in top tumor clonotypes in blood was observed from baseline to 2 weeks post-radiation, followed by contraction by 4 weeks, which was taken to suggest transient expansion of tumor-resident clones. Because pretreatment tumor biopsies were not available, the study could not determine whether clonotypes were already present within the tumor at baseline. The single-armed trial design could not address effects of radiation dose or scheduling on the TCR repertoire. Changes in the blood repertoire were not tracked past 4 weeks after treatment.

With respect to this clone: This clone's antigen is unknown. No clone much larger than this one lies a single base away; base qualities are absent.

The immunoSEQ kit was used, according to the manufacturer's recommendations, to generate TCR beta libraries from genomic DNA. To prepare libraries, a first multiplex PCR with proprietary primers was run, followed by a second PCR that added unique barcodes, and a bead cleanup was done after each round. A kit-provided positive control reaction and a negative control reaction were included in every sample batch. The final libraries were assessed on an Agilent 4200 TapeStation D1000 ScreenTape, pooled by volume, and quantified by qPCR. An Illumina NextSeq500 fitted with a MidOutput 150-cycle cartridge performed the sequencing, running 156 Read1 cycles and 15 Index1 cycles with the kit's custom primers. The pooled library was loaded at around 1 pM with about 21% PhiX control spiked in. Processing in the source paper ran as follows. Vendor-processed data were analyzed in R, and a clonotype was defined as all T cells sharing the same CDR3 nucleotide sequence. For clone abundance analyses, frequencies were normalized to the 10,000 most abundant clones per sample. Public T cell clones, averaging fewer than five per sample, were removed before analysis. A difference in abundance of at least 32-fold between compartments was used to define tumor-enriched and baseline blood-enriched clonotypes. Clonotypes expanded or contracted between blood time points were identified with a beta-binomial differential abundance model. The Baroni-Urbani and Buser coefficient was used to measure tumor-blood repertoire similarity, and groups were compared with two-tailed Wilcoxon tests in R. TCRdb mirrors the immuneACCESS table, restricted to in-frame sequences. Some clones are absent from its copies; in checked studies, under half trace to an unresolved V gene, and the reason for the others is unknown. V, J and clone size reflect that table, while D and trimming were determined from the DNA. For this sample there are some 97,000 clones; 84% appear just once. The ten biggest clones cover approximately 7.3% of the sample.

This chain joins TRBV6-1 to TRBJ2-7; the central 12 bases match TRBD1. The receptor's source is a man in his sixties with renal cell carcinoma. Sequences were derived from blood, sampled from a patient whose treatment included radiotherapy and nephrectomy. The DNA sequence is as follows: TGTGCCAGCAGTGAGAGGGACAGGGGGCACGAGCAGTACTTC. It is translated as CASSERDRGHEQYF.